This entry lists 11 T cell receptor beta chains sequenced from one sample in a study of neurological immune-mediated disorders. Each CDR3 protein gets one entry after TCRdb re-called the 5' RACE reads with MiXCR. The sample includes 45,000 to 65,000 distinct CDR3 sequences, about 8% seen only once; the top ten take 1.5% to 2%. Time point in this sample: longitudinal time-point 3. The sequencing input was PBMCs. Every receptor here comes from a woman aged 40 to 50 in good health.

There are many counts of this clonotype. V and J are TRBV20-1 and TRBJ2-2; D is perhaps TRBD1 or TRBD2 (5 bases each). Per germline, CDR1 DFQATT and CDR2 SNEGSKA (reference sequence). V was cut by 0 bases and J by 4 bases, with 15 bases left in between. There are 16 residues in the CDR3. For the CDR3, the DNA is TGCAGTGCTAGAGATCTAGAGGGGCCGGCCACCGGGGAGCTGTTTTTT. Translating it yields CSARDLEGPATGELFF.

At least ten counts were recorded for this clonotype. This chain links TRBV20-1 with TRBJ2-7; 12 bases map to TRBD2. V dropped 0 bases and J dropped 4; count of bases not matched to a gene: 13. Germline CDR1 DFQATT, CDR2 SNEGSKA (reference sequence). There are 18 residues in the CDR3. In DNA, the CDR3 is TGCAGTGCTAGAGATAAGAAGACTAGCGGGAGAATTGGGTACGAGCAGTACTTC. Translated, it gives CSARDKKTSGRIGYEQYF.

A remark on this clonotype: This could be a read error, since a much larger clone is one nucleotide away. The CDR3 nucleotides read TGCGCCAGCAGCCAAGGTCAGGTAGGGTTCTACGAGCAGTACTTC. It translates to CASSQGQVGFYEQYF. The J gene is TRBJ2-7, the V gene TRBV4-3; D is unresolved. This CDR3 is 15 amino acids long. The germline V and J ends were trimmed by 1 base and 3 bases, with 13 bases remaining between them. The germline V gene has CDR1 LGHNA and CDR2 YSLEER.

This clonotype occurred many times. CDR3 coding DNA: TGTGCCAGCAGCCGGGAACTAGCGGGAGTCAATGAGCAGTTCTTC. Translated: CASSRELAGVNEQFF. This chain joins TRBV6-5 and TRBJ2-1; 11 bases map to TRBD2. The CDR3 covers 15 residues. The germline V gene encodes CDR1 MNHEY and CDR2 SVGAGI. V shed 6 bases and J 6 bases; nucleotides not matched to a gene: 7.

This clonotype was recorded many times. The CDR3 spells CASRDGLDYEQYF. The DNA for the CDR3 is TGTGCCAGCAGAGACGGACTAGACTACGAGCAGTACTTC. The chain employs TRBV6-5 and TRBJ2-7; TRBD2 aligns across 7 bases. V gave up 6 bases and J gave up 3 bases; unmatched junction bases: 5. Germline loops: CDR1 MNHEY, CDR2 SVGAGI. The CDR3 covers 13 residues.

This clonotype was counted between two and nine times. The V call is TRBV30, the J call TRBJ2-3; unclear D gene. Germline V gives CDR1 GTSNPN, CDR2 SVGIG (reference sequence). This CDR3 is built from 12 residues. V was clipped by 1 base and J by 2 bases, with 4 bases between them. Written as DNA, the CDR3 is TGTGCCTGGAGTGGTACCACAGATACGCAGTATTTT. Amino acids: CAWSGTTDTQYF.

This clonotype was detected many times. This sequence joins TRBV6-1 and TRBJ2-3; D is perhaps TRBD2 (6 bases). The CDR3 covers 14 residues. Germline assignment: CDR1 MNHNS and CDR2 SASEGT. V was clipped by 6 bases and J by 2 bases, with 12 bases between them. The CDR3 coding sequence is TGTGCCAGCAGAACGGGACTTGACACAGATACGCAGTATTTT. This encodes CASRTGLDTDTQYF.

This clonotype was picked up many times. The chain is built from TRBV9 and TRBJ2-3; D possibly corresponds to TRBD2 (6 bases). The V end was cut by 4 bases, the J end by 5 bases, with 20 bases between. Germline CDR1 and CDR2: SGDLS and YYNGEE. The CDR3 consists of 16 residues. The DNA of the CDR3 is TGTGCCAGCAGCATCGGCGGGGTTCCTCCCGAAGATACGCAGTATTTT. It yields the protein CASSIGGVPPEDTQYF.

This clonotype was seen repeatedly, ten times or more. The chain carries TRBV7-9 and TRBJ2-1; 11 positions agree with TRBD2. CDR1 is SEHNR, CDR2 FQNEAQ, per germline (reference sequence). The CDR3 is 17 amino acids. Trimming at V came to 4 bases and at J to 5 bases, leaving 10 bases not matched to a gene. DNA of the CDR3: TGTGCCAGCAGCTCCGGTAGCGGGGGGGTTATGGACAATGAGCAGTTCTTC. Its protein product is CASSSGSGGVMDNEQFF.

This clonotype was detected many times. The rearrangement uses TRBV15 and TRBJ1-2; the match to TRBD1 covers 8 bases. The junction had 5 bases not matched to a gene; V was cut back by 4 bases and J by 4 bases. The CDR3 has 14 residues. Germline CDR1 and CDR2: LNHNV and YYDKDF (reference sequence). The CDR3 reads CATSNAGGGYGYTF. DNA for the CDR3: TGTGCCACCAGCAACGCAGGGGGCGGCTATGGCTACACCTTC.

This clonotype was counted many times. This chain uses TRBV18 with TRBJ1-1; D is unclear. Germline CDR1 reads KGHSH; CDR2 reads LQKENI. The V end was cut by 1 base, the J end by 4 bases, with 4 bases between. This CDR3 has 12 residues. CDR3 sequence: CASSPRLTEAFF. CDR3 DNA sequence: TGTGCCAGCTCACCACGTCTCACTGAAGCTTTCTTT.